This T cell receptor beta chain was retrieved from a study of cytomegalovirus exposure and HLA in healthy donors. Whole-study results and caveats: Previous analysis showed most TCR beta V segments were productive about 87% or about 30% of the time.

Turning to this clone: Its antigen is unidentified.

The V gene's germline CDR1 is MNHEY and CDR2 SVGAGI. This CDR3 is built from 14 residues. Deletions cut 5 bases from V and 3 bases from J, with 13 bases between. PCR primers comprised 60 Vbeta and 13 Jbeta primers. The assay was immunoSEQ multiplex PCR, and TCRdb's table has in-frame clones only and misses some. Altogether roughly 99,000 clones are present, roughly three quarters being singletons, with the ten largest covering about 3.5%. V is TRBV6-5 and J is TRBJ1-2; D call uncertain. Sequencing was performed on PBMCs. This TCR derives from a male donor in good health and CMV-seropositive. The DNA of the CDR3 is TGTGCCAGCAGTCGAGGAGGGCAGTACTATGGCTACACCTTC. This codes for CASSRGGQYYGYTF.